The 19 T cell receptor beta chains below all came from one sample that was sequenced in a study of blood T cell repertoires in COVID-19. Sequencing used immunoSEQ multiplex PCR; TCRdb keeps in-frame clones, though not all of them. There are some 320,000 clones in the sample; about 87% occur only once, and over 4% lies in the top ten. Material for sequencing was PBMCs or T cells enriched from blood (not recorded which). The receptor source for this set is a woman aged 30 to 39 who had recovered from COVID-19.

The genes are TRBV23-1 and TRBJ2-5; 13 bases agree with TRBD2. TRBV23-1 is identified as an open reading frame with a role that is uncertain. V lost 2 bases, J lost 0 bases, and 21 bases stayed unmatched. CDR3 size: 23 residues. This chain's CDR3 is CASSQVGRQGHGTSGVYQETQYF. CDR3 bases: TGCGCCAGCAGTCAAGTAGGTCGACAGGGGCATGGGACTAGCGGGGTTTACCAAGAGACCCAGTACTTC.

The chain uses TRBV6-5 and TRBJ1-1; TRBD1 agrees at 11 bases. The germline V gene encodes CDR1 MNHEY and CDR2 SVGAGI. This CDR3 is built from 14 residues. V shed 7 bases and J 6 bases; nucleotides not matched to a gene: 7. The DNA for the CDR3 is TGTGCCAGCAATCTAGGACAGGGGGCATCTGAAGCTTTCTTT. It specifies CASNLGQGASEAFF.

V and J are TRBV18 and TRBJ2-3, with 7 positions matching TRBD2. CDR1 and CDR2 (germline): KGHSH, LQKENI. Trimming at V came to 2 bases and at J to 0 bases, leaving 2 bases not matched to a gene. This CDR3 has 15 amino acids. CDR3 nucleotides: TGTGCCAGCTCACCAGGGGGGGGAAGCACAGATACGCAGTATTTT. Its translation: CASSPGGGSTDTQYF.

This clone was detected once. The V gene is TRBV5-1, the J gene TRBJ1-1; 8 bases match TRBD1. The CDR3 contains 14 residues. Germline V gene sequence: CDR1 SGHRS, CDR2 YFSETQ. After removal of 3 bases from V and 5 bases from J, the junction contained 6 bases not matched to a gene. As DNA, the CDR3 is TGCGCCAGCAGCTGGCAGGGGGCCGGGACTGAAGCTTTCTTT. It is translated as CASSWQGAGTEAFF.

The chain links TRBV2 to TRBJ2-7; TRBD2 aligns across 7 bases. Trimming at V came to 7 bases and at J to 3 bases, leaving 12 bases not matched to a gene. CDR1 is SNHLY, CDR2 FYNNEI, per germline. There are 15 residues in the CDR3. CDR3 in amino acids: CASNPAGLTHYEQYF. The CDR3 DNA reads as TGTGCCAGCAATCCTGCGGGACTAACTCACTACGAGCAGTACTTC.

The rearrangement links TRBV6-5 to TRBJ1-1; 9 positions match TRBD1. Germline loops: CDR1 MNHEY, CDR2 SVGAGI. V lost 6 bases to trimming and J lost 5 bases; unmatched junction nucleotides: 7. The CDR3 is 14 residues long. The CDR3: CASSLQGAKTEAFF. The CDR3 coding sequence is TGTGCCAGCAGCCTACAGGGGGCGAAGACTGAAGCTTTCTTT.

The chain recombines TRBV2 with TRBJ2-3; a weak D match, TRBD2 (5 bases). This CDR3 has 13 amino acids. Germline lookup yields CDR1 SNHLY and CDR2 FYNNEI. V was trimmed by 1 base and J by 5 bases, leaving 7 bases between them. The CDR3 reads CASSEVGGDTQYF. CDR3 DNA sequence: TGTGCCAGCAGTGAAGTCGGAGGAGATACGCAGTATTTT.

This sequence joins TRBV7-8 and TRBJ1-2; D might be TRBD1 (6 bases). Trimming shortened V by 0 bases and J by 5 bases, and 10 bases separated the two germline ends. This CDR3 region has 14 residues. Germline lookup yields CDR1 SGHVS and CDR2 FQNEAQ. The CDR3 DNA is TGTGCCAGCAGCTTAGCTTCCGGGACATATGGCTACACCTTC. This encodes CASSLASGTYGYTF. The full variable domain, completed using reference TRBV7-8 and TRBJ1-2, is GAGVSQSPRYKVAKRGQDVALRCDPISGHVSLFWYQQALGQGPEFLTYFQNEAQLDKSGLPSDRFFAERPEGSVSTLKIQRTQQEDSAVYLCASSLASGTYGYTFGSGTRLTVV.

The V gene is TRBV19, the J gene TRBJ2-2; TRBD1 matches at 8 bases. Germline loops: CDR1 LNHDA, CDR2 SQIVND (reference sequence). This CDR3 spans 14 amino acids. Trimming removed 8 bases from V and 6 bases from J; junction bases left unmatched: 8. The CDR3, as DNA: TGTGCCAGTGAGGACAGGGCGACAGCCGGGGAGCTGTTTTTT. This encodes CASEDRATAGELFF.

The chain links TRBV6-2 or TRBV6-3 to TRBJ2-1, with TRBD2 matching over 7 bases. The V gene end was trimmed by 5 bases and the J gene end by 5 bases; junction bases not matched to a gene: 0. Germline CDR1 reads MNHEY; CDR2 reads SVGEGT. The CDR3 is 12 residues long. CDR3 in DNA: TGTGCCAGCAGTAGCGGGGACAATGAGCAGTTCTTC. Protein sequence: CASSSGDNEQFF.

The J gene is TRBJ1-2, the V gene TRBV19, with TRBD1 matching 7 bases. The CDR3 has 16 residues. V was clipped by 5 bases and J by 3 bases; unmatched bases: 12. Germline CDR1 reads LNHDA; CDR2 reads SQIVND (reference sequence). CDR3 sequence (DNA): TGTGCCAGTAGTCCGGAGACAGGGAGAGGGTACTATGGCTACACCTTC. It specifies CASSPETGRGYYGYTF.

In DNA form, the CDR3 reads TGTGCCAGTTTCGGCAGGGGGAACAATCAGCCCCAGCATTTT. Amino acids: CASFGRGNNQPQHF. J is TRBJ1-5 and V is TRBV19, with 7 bases fitting TRBD1. The CDR3 contains 14 residues. Per the germline V gene, CDR1 is LNHDA and CDR2 is SQIVND (reference sequence). The trim removed 8 bases at V and 3 bases at J, leaving 7 bases unmatched.

CDR3 amino acids: CASSVVRPDSYEQYF. In DNA, the CDR3 is TGTGCCAGCAGTGTAGTCAGGCCAGACTCCTACGAGCAGTACTTC. This chain joins TRBV2 and TRBJ2-7; D unresolved. Germline V gives CDR1 SNHLY, CDR2 FYNNEI. The ends were cut back, 4 bases at V and 0 bases at J, with 13 bases in the middle. This CDR3 contains 15 residues.

The rearrangement links TRBV27 to TRBJ1-1, with TRBD1 as a possible D gene (5 bases). Germline V gene sequence: CDR1 MNHEY, CDR2 SMNVEV (reference sequence). V shed 5 bases and J shed 11 bases, with 15 bases lying between them. CDR3 size: 12 residues. The CDR3 is CASSEYQGRAFF. In DNA, the CDR3 is TGTGCCAGCAGTGAATACCAGGGCCGGGCTTTCTTT.

The genes are TRBV19 and TRBJ2-7; D is uncertain. The germline V and J ends were trimmed by 3 bases and 1 base, with 7 bases remaining between them. In germline, CDR1 is LNHDA, CDR2 SQIVND (reference sequence). The CDR3 sequence is 13 residues long. In DNA, the CDR3 is TGTGCCAGTAGTATTGATAGATCCTACGAGCAGTACTTC. Amino acid sequence: CASSIDRSYEQYF.

The V call is TRBV18, the J call TRBJ2-1; 9 bases are a match to TRBD1. The CDR3 loop spans 15 amino acids. CDR1 is KGHSH and CDR2 is LQKENI in the germline V gene. The V and J ends lost 5 bases and 7 bases, in that order; junction bases with no gene match: 9. CDR3 amino acids: CASSLGTGLGNEQFF. The DNA of the CDR3 is TGTGCCAGCTCATTGGGGACAGGGCTGGGGAATGAGCAGTTCTTC.

This chain connects TRBV2 to TRBJ2-7; the D gene is possibly TRBD1 (5 bases). Germline lookup yields CDR1 SNHLY and CDR2 FYNNEI. This CDR3 is built from 15 residues. Trimming removed 4 bases from V and 3 bases from J, with 16 bases in between. The CDR3 region is CASSVDRNNLYEQYF. As DNA, the CDR3 is TGTGCCAGCAGTGTAGACAGAAATAACCTCTACGAGCAGTACTTC.

This clone was counted once. V and J are TRBV6-1 and TRBJ1-5; D not certain. The V end lost 3 bases, the J end lost 5 bases, and 8 bases lay between the germline ends. The CDR3 totals 13 residues. Germline V gene lookup returns CDR1 MNHNS and CDR2 SASEGT. The CDR3 region has the DNA TGTGCCAGCAGTGATCTAAACCATCAGCCCCAGCATTTT. Translated: CASSDLNHQPQHF.

The chain combines TRBV5-4 with TRBJ1-1; the match to TRBD1 covers 10 bases. The CDR3 has 14 residues. The ends lost 3 bases at V and 4 bases at J; junction bases unmatched: 3. The germline V gene has CDR1 SGHNT and CDR2 YYREEE (reference sequence). The chain's CDR3 is CASSSRTGGTEAFF. The DNA for the CDR3 is TGTGCCAGCAGCTCCCGGACAGGGGGCACTGAAGCTTTCTTT. Variable domain in full (rest from reference TRBV5-4 and TRBJ1-1): ETGVTQSPTHLIKTRGQQVTLRCSSQSGHNTVSWYQQALGQGPQFIFQYYREEENGRGNFPPRFSGLQFPNYSSELNVNALELDDSALYLCASSSRTGGTEAFFGQGTRLTVV.